This is a list of T cell receptor beta chains from one sample in a study of response to subunit inactivated influenza vaccine. TCRdb called the RT-PCR reads again in MiXCR, with one record for every CDR3 protein. The sample records roughly 650,000 distinct CDR3 sequences, around 14% being singletons. This specimen consisted of PBMCs from blood, obtained about 12 days after vaccination. The receptor set was obtained from a man in his fifties who received an inactivated influenza vaccine. Each CDR3 is given with its conserved first and last residue. D genes are given only for firm matches. Rows give clone size only sometimes, using once, few, many, or a class for an expanded clone.

j_call v_call d_call cdr3_length clone_size cdr3_aa cdr3_nt
TRBJ1-2 TRBV2 TRBD1 20 NA CASSERLNRDSPLYNYGYTF TGTGCCAGCAGTGAACGACTCAACCGGGACAGCCCTTTATATAACTATGGCTACACCTTC
TRBJ2-7 TRBV23-1 TRBD2 15 NA CASTQLAGGPYEQYF TGCGCCAGCACCCAGTTAGCGGGAGGGCCTTACGAGCAGTACTTC
TRBJ2-1 TRBV7-9 NA 16 few CASSPLALSSYNEQFF TGTGCCAGCAGCCCGCTAGCTCTGAGCTCCTACAATGAGCAGTTCTTC
TRBJ1-5 TRBV6-2/TRBV6-3 NA 12 NA CASSWVTGPQHF TGTGCCAGCAGTTGGGTGACAGGTCCCCAGCATTTT
TRBJ2-5 TRBV7-2 NA 14 few CASSLSRAQETQYF TGTGCCAGCAGCTTATCAAGGGCCCAAGAGACCCAGTACTTC
TRBJ1-5 TRBV6-2/TRBV6-3 NA 18 few CASSTPAGVVRGNQPQHF TGTGCCAGCAGCACTCCCGCGGGTGTGGTTCGGGGCAATCAGCCCCAGCATTTT
TRBJ1-2 TRBV29-1 TRBD1 15 NA CSVAPRIDRGNGYTF TGCAGCGTTGCCCCTCGAATCGACAGGGGAAATGGCTACACCTTC
TRBJ1-6 TRBV20-1 TRBD1 15 NA CSARDPGQGASPLHF TGCAGTGCTAGAGATCCGGGACAGGGTGCTTCACCCCTCCACTTT
TRBJ1-5 TRBV6-2/TRBV6-3 NA 14 few CASRAGHSNQPQHF TGTGCCAGCAGGGCAGGACATAGCAATCAGCCCCAGCATTTT
TRBJ1-6 TRBV20-1 NA 12 few CSAEKGNSPLHF TGCAGTGCAGAGAAGGGAAATTCACCCCTCCACTTT
TRBJ1-1 TRBV6-5 TRBD1 16 few CASSYIRGTGNTEAFF TGTGCCAGCAGTTACATTCGTGGGACAGGAAACACTGAAGCTTTCTTT
TRBJ2-7 TRBV12-3/TRBV12-4 NA 14 few CASSFHLGRYEQYF TGTGCCAGCAGTTTTCATTTGGGGCGCTACGAGCAGTACTTC
TRBJ2-2 TRBV27 NA 20 NA CASSLYGLWVRKGEAGELFF TGTGCCAGCAGTTTATATGGGCTGTGGGTGCGGAAGGGGGAGGCCGGGGAGCTGTTTTTT
TRBJ2-5 TRBV12-3/TRBV12-4 NA 17 many CASTSGRGWAYQETQYF TGTGCCAGCACCTCCGGACGAGGGTGGGCCTACCAAGAGACCCAGTACTTC
TRBJ2-7 TRBV5-1 NA 14 few CASSLHGPSYEQYF TGCGCCAGCAGCTTGCATGGCCCCTCCTACGAGCAGTACTTC
TRBJ2-3 TRBV6-1 NA 14 few CASSRTALTDTQYF TGTGCCAGCAGCAGGACAGCCCTCACAGATACGCAGTATTTT
TRBJ2-2 TRBV30 TRBD1 14 few CAWTRTGNTGELFF TGTGCCTGGACGAGGACAGGGAACACCGGGGAGCTGTTTTTT
TRBJ2-1 TRBV29-1 NA 14 many CSVRGGDSHNEQFF TGCAGCGTTCGAGGGGGGGACAGTCACAATGAGCAGTTCTTC
TRBJ2-1 TRBV11-1 TRBD2 15 few CASRITSGSWNEQFF TGTGCCAGCAGAATAACTAGCGGGAGTTGGAATGAGCAGTTCTTC
TRBJ1-5 TRBV7-6 NA 13 NA CASRLTENQPQHF TGTGCCAGCAGATTAACCGAGAATCAGCCCCAGCATTTT
TRBJ2-1 TRBV10-3 TRBD1 15 NA CAIHEQGAAYNEQFF TGTGCCATCCACGAACAGGGGGCGGCCTACAATGAGCAGTTCTTC
TRBJ2-7 TRBV2 TRBD1 16 NA CASSARFADRGGEQYF TGTGCCAGCAGTGCTCGTTTTGCGGACAGGGGGGGGGAGCAGTACTTC
TRBJ2-7 TRBV19 NA 16 NA CASSPGLGRMAYEQYF TGTGCCAGTAGTCCGGGACTGGGGCGAATGGCGTACGAGCAGTACTTC
TRBJ2-7 TRBV14 NA 13 NA CASSPGTPLKQYF TGTGCCAGCAGCCCAGGTACGCCCTTGAAGCAGTACTTC
TRBJ1-4 TRBV28 NA 13 many CASSLATGEKLFF TGTGCCAGCAGTTTAGCAACAGGTGAAAAACTGTTTTTT
TRBJ2-3 TRBV5-1 TRBD2 16 few CASSLGTGRSTDTQYF TGCGCCAGCAGCTTGGGGACCGGGAGGAGTACAGATACGCAGTATTTT
TRBJ1-4 TRBV7-2 NA 13 few CASSGGGAEKLFF TGTGCCAGCAGCGGGGGAGGGGCCGAAAAACTGTTTTTT
TRBJ1-2 TRBV6-1 TRBD1 14 few CASSPSRGNYGYTF TGTGCCAGCAGCCCCAGCAGGGGGAACTATGGCTACACCTTC
TRBJ2-3 TRBV7-9 NA 14 NA CASTPWGFTDTQYF TGTGCCAGCACCCCCTGGGGATTCACAGATACGCAGTATTTT
TRBJ1-4 TRBV11-2 TRBD1 15 NA CASSLVPGGNEKLFF TGTGCCAGCAGCTTAGTTCCAGGGGGTAATGAAAAACTGTTTTTT
TRBJ2-2 TRBV20-1 TRBD1 14 NA CSASKGADTGELFF TGCAGTGCCAGCAAGGGGGCTGACACCGGGGAGCTGTTTTTT
TRBJ2-2 TRBV5-1 NA 15 few CASSLAMERTGELFF TGCGCCAGCAGCTTGGCGATGGAACGGACCGGGGAGCTGTTTTTT
TRBJ1-6 TRBV5-5 NA 16 NA CASSLEGPLTNSPLHF TGTGCCAGCAGCTTGGAAGGACCATTAACTAATTCACCCCTCCACTTT
TRBJ2-5 TRBV20-1 NA 15 NA CSARPIRRDQETQYF TGCAGTGCTAGACCCATTCGACGGGACCAAGAGACCCAGTACTTC
TRBJ2-3 TRBV6-5 NA 15 few CASSYSGTTTDTQYF TGTGCCAGCAGTTACTCGGGGACAACCACAGATACGCAGTATTTT
TRBJ2-6 TRBV23-1 NA 18 NA CASSQSQGTSSGANVLTF TGCGCCAGCAGTCAATCGCAGGGGACAAGCTCTGGGGCCAACGTCCTGACTTTC
TRBJ1-1 TRBV5-1 NA 14 few CASSFGTLDTEAFF TGCGCCAGCAGCTTCGGGACTCTTGACACTGAAGCTTTCTTT
TRBJ1-2 TRBV5-1 NA 13 NA CASSDSAGYGYTF TGCGCCAGCAGCGACTCGGCGGGGTATGGCTACACCTTC
TRBJ2-7 TRBV29-1 NA 14 many CSVDTMGGSYEQYF TGCAGCGTCGATACGATGGGGGGTAGCTACGAGCAGTACTTC
TRBJ2-7 TRBV6-4 NA 15 few CASSDCKNRKCEQYF TGTGCCAGCAGTGACTGTAAAAATCGGAAGTGCGAGCAGTACTTC
TRBJ2-3 TRBV7-2 TRBD2 16 few CASDSRGAGGTDTQYF TGTGCCAGCGACAGCCGAGGAGCGGGAGGAACAGATACGCAGTATTTT
TRBJ2-3 TRBV7-6 NA 14 NA CASSSRRRTDTQYF TGTGCCAGCAGCTCGAGACGGCGCACAGATACGCAGTATTTT
TRBJ2-7 TRBV6-2/TRBV6-3 TRBD2 20 NA CASSYSRLAEQVQGWEEQYF TGTGCCAGCAGTTACTCGAGACTAGCGGAACAAGTGCAGGGATGGGAAGAGCAGTACTTC
TRBJ1-2 TRBV7-9 NA 11 NA CASTSKVGYTF TGTGCCAGCACCTCTAAAGTTGGCTACACCTTC
TRBJ2-5 TRBV4-1 TRBD1 16 NA CASSQDPGQVQETQYF TGCGCCAGCAGCCAAGATCCCGGACAGGTCCAAGAGACCCAGTACTTC
TRBJ2-5 TRBV29-1 TRBD2 13 many CSVVSGDQETQYF TGCAGCGTTGTGAGCGGGGACCAAGAGACCCAGTACTTC
TRBJ2-2 TRBV11-2 TRBD1 21 few CASSLLMGRDRGRVNTGELFF TGTGCCAGCAGCTTATTGATGGGGAGGGACAGGGGGCGCGTGAACACCGGGGAGCTGTTTTTT
TRBJ2-4 TRBV11-2 TRBD2 10 many CGLAADIQYF TGTGGACTAGCGGCGGACATTCAGTACTTC
TRBJ2-5 TRBV7-2 NA 15 few CASSLVGSYQETQYF TGTGCCAGCAGCTTAGTAGGCAGTTACCAAGAGACCCAGTACTTC
TRBJ1-4 TRBV9 NA 15 NA CASSPKGATNEKLFF TGTGCCAGCAGCCCGAAAGGTGCAACTAATGAAAAACTGTTTTTT
TRBJ2-1 TRBV20-1 NA 16 NA CSARDVMRGGNNEQFF TGCAGTGCTAGAGATGTTATGAGGGGCGGGAACAATGAGCAGTTCTTC
TRBJ1-1 TRBV14 NA 13 NA CASSQSINTEAFF TGTGCCAGCAGCCAGTCCATTAACACTGAAGCTTTCTTT
TRBJ2-7 TRBV9 TRBD1 15 NA CASSVDRTGSYEQYF TGTGCCAGCAGCGTAGACCGGACAGGGAGCTACGAGCAGTACTTC
TRBJ2-5 TRBV20-1 TRBD2 17 NA CSARSLLAGEGLGTQYF TGCAGTGCTAGATCACTTCTAGCGGGAGAAGGCCTGGGGACCCAGTACTTC
TRBJ1-3 TRBV19 NA 15 NA CASSIAVISGNTIYF TGTGCCAGTAGTATAGCGGTCATCTCTGGAAACACCATATATTTT
TRBJ2-4 TRBV12-3/TRBV12-4 TRBD1 15 NA CASSLRGLGKNIQYF TGTGCCAGCAGTCTCAGGGGGCTAGGCAAAAACATTCAGTACTTC
TRBJ2-1 TRBV20-1 TRBD2 16 NA CSASSPLAGGYNEQFF TGCAGTGCTTCGTCCCCTCTAGCGGGAGGTTACAATGAGCAGTTCTTC